This T cell receptor (beta chain) was captured in a study of vaccination and CD4 T cells after COVID-19. As for treatment: approximately 9-day PBMC culture with coronavirus spike peptide pools or control peptides (ViraFEST assay). Two million PBMCs went into each well for culture with 7.5 to 10 IU/ml IL-2 and 10 ug/ml peptide pools. Germline assignment: CDR1 ENHRY and CDR2 SYGVKD. V was cut by 8 bases and J by 7 bases, with 10 bases left in between. This CDR3 is built from 11 residues. Notes on this clonotype: Its antigen remains unidentified.

Cultured CD4+ T cell DNA underwent sequencing with the Oncomine TCR Beta short-read assay. MiXCR, run by TCRdb on the PCR reads, gives a single entry per CDR3 protein. The sample consists of over 9,000 distinct CDR3 sequences, over 65% of them appearing once. The sequence derives from a human donor who had recovered from COVID-19. The chain combines TRBV10-3 with TRBJ2-3, with D hard to call. What was sequenced was CD4+ T cells from blood, cultured in vitro. This CDR3 reads CAIGEGNTQYF. In DNA form, the CDR3 reads TGTGCCATCGGGGAAGGGAATACGCAGTATTTT.